The sequence of this T cell receptor (beta chain) was determined in a study of cytomegalovirus exposure and HLA in healthy donors. A note on this clone: Its cognate antigen is unknown.

Findings and caveats of the study: Exclusion applied to some V segments, including TRBV6-2 and TRBV6-3, as they were indistinguishable. A link between a missense DCLRE1C variant and TCR beta V- and J-gene trimming emerged from a later analysis.

Researchers ran the PCR with 60 Vbeta and 13 Jbeta primers. The repertoire was sequenced with immunoSEQ multiplex PCR; TCRdb's copy has only in-frame clones and lacks some. The sample shows some 130,000 clones, almost 85% of them seen only once. Germline V lookup: CDR1 SGHRS, CDR2 YFSETQ. There are 15 residues in the CDR3. V gave up 7 bases and J gave up 0 bases, with 14 bases separating them. The chain has TRBV5-1 and TRBJ1-3; the D gene is possibly TRBD1 (6 bases). Sequenced sample: PBMCs. This sequence was found in a boy younger than 10 in good health and CMV-seronegative. The CDR3 sequence is CASSEVDSSGNTIYF. CDR3 sequence (DNA): TGCGCCAGCTCAGAAGTGGACAGCTCTGGAAACACCATATATTTT.